The next 14 T cell receptor beta chains were all read from a single sample in a study of Graves' ophthalmopathy and Graves' hyperthyroidism. From RNA, the CDR3 regions of TCR beta chains were amplified and sequenced. RT-PCR with HTBI primers came first, then second-round multiplex PCR. A single record per CDR3 protein comes from TCRdb applying MiXCR to the multiplex PCR reads. In the table there are over 650,000 distinct CDR3 sequences, about two fifths of which are singletons. The specimen was peripheral blood. These TCRs come from an adult man with Graves' ophthalmopathy.

Worth noting for this clonotype: A much larger clone lies one base from this, so it may be a read error. The chain couples TRBV20-1 to TRBJ1-5; D call uncertain. CDR3 length: 13 amino acids. V was pared by 0 bases and J by 9 bases, with 12 bases between. Germline V gene sequence: CDR1 DFQATT, CDR2 SNEGSKA (reference sequence). The CDR3 nucleotides are TGCAGTGCTAGAGATCGATGGGATCGGCCCCAGCATTTT. Protein: CSARDRWDRPQHF.

The genes are TRBV24-1 and TRBJ1-4; a possible D gene is TRBD1 (5 bases). Germline V gene sequence: CDR1 KGHDR, CDR2 SFDVKD. V dropped 1 base and J dropped 3 bases, with 14 bases sitting between them. The CDR3 has 17 amino acids. In DNA form, the CDR3 reads TGTGCCACCAGTGATTTCGCCGGTGACAGAGCTAATGAAAAACTGTTTTTT. Translating gives CATSDFAGDRANEKLFF.

In its sample, this clonotype was seen a few times. This rearrangement joins TRBV9 to TRBJ2-2; 13 nucleotides match TRBD2. Germline V gene lookup returns CDR1 SGDLS and CDR2 YYNGEE. V dropped 4 bases and J dropped 4; count of bases not matched to a gene: 7. This CDR3 spans 17 amino acids. The CDR3 is CASSPRLAGGFTGELFF. For the CDR3, the DNA is TGTGCCAGCAGCCCCCGACTAGCGGGAGGCTTCACCGGGGAGCTGTTTTTT.

This rearrangement joins TRBV11-1 to TRBJ2-3, with unresolved D. CDR1 and CDR2 (germline): SGHAT, FQDESV (reference sequence). The CDR3 sequence is 15 residues long. Trimming left V 1 base short and J 3 bases short, with 11 bases between. The CDR3 nucleotides read TGTGCCAGCAGCTTAGACGGAGATGGGACAGATACGCAGTATTTT. This gives the protein CASSLDGDGTDTQYF.

CDR3 protein: CASSLQRRTGAFF. The CDR3 DNA is TGTGCCAGCAGCTTACAAAGGCGGACTGGGGCTTTCTTT. This chain links TRBV11-3 with TRBJ1-1, with D hard to call. Deletions cut 2 bases from V and 11 bases from J, with 15 bases between. From germline, CDR1 is SGHNT and CDR2 YENEEA. This CDR3 is 13 amino acids long.

The chain joins TRBV12-3 or TRBV12-4 to TRBJ1-1; D perhaps matches TRBD1 (6 bases). The CDR3 contains 14 residues. V gave up 7 bases and J gave up 2 bases, with 14 bases separating them. CDR3 region: CASIIGGLNTEAFF. The CDR3 coding sequence is TGTGCCAGCATCATAGGGGGACTAAACACTGAAGCTTTCTTT.

This clonotype was recorded at least ten times. J is TRBJ1-5 and V is TRBV2; TRBD1 is a possible D gene (6 bases). Trimming took 5 bases from V and 2 from J, leaving 16 bases between them. There are 16 residues in the CDR3. Germline lookup yields CDR1 SNHLY and CDR2 FYNNEI. This CDR3 is CASSTQPGVGNQPQHF. Written as DNA, the CDR3 is TGTGCCAGCAGTACTCAACCAGGGGTTGGCAATCAGCCCCAGCATTTT.

The rearrangement links TRBV19 to TRBJ2-6; D unresolved. Germline V gene lookup returns CDR1 LNHDA and CDR2 SQIVND (reference sequence). Trimming stripped 7 bases from V and 4 bases from J, with 11 bases between. The length of the CDR3 is 14 residues. The CDR3 region is CASKDLAGANVLTF. Here the CDR3 DNA reads TGTGCCAGTAAAGATCTGGCAGGGGCCAACGTCCTGACTTTC.

This clonotype was seen many times. Germline is not matched at one junction end, which may reflect a read error. The chain couples TRBV10-3 to TRBJ1-1; TRBD1 aligns across 8 bases. CDR3 length equals 16 residues. CDR1 is ENHRY, CDR2 SYGVKD, per germline. CDR3 sequence reads: CASSESSGQGNTEAFF. The DNA for the CDR3 is TGTGCCAGCAGTGAATCCTCCGGACAGGGCAACACTGAAGCTTTCTTT.

This chain links TRBV14 with TRBJ1-1; D remains ambiguous. The CDR3 is made up of 16 amino acids. Germline lookup yields CDR1 SGHDN and CDR2 FVKESK. Trimming shortened V by 5 bases and J by 3 bases, and 19 bases separated the two germline ends. CDR3 coding DNA: TGTGCCAGCAGCGGTGGTCGAGGACTGGTGGACACTGAAGCTTTCTTT. Protein product: CASSGGRGLVDTEAFF.

Notes on this clonotype: This could be a read error, since a much larger clone is one nucleotide away. The CDR3 DNA sequence: TGCAGTGCTAGACGAGCGGGAGTACATGAGCAGTTCTTC. Translated, it gives CSARRAGVHEQFF. The chain is built from TRBV20-1 and TRBJ2-1, with TRBD2 identical over 8 bases. Germline-derived CDR1 and CDR2 are DFQATT and SNEGSKA (reference sequence). V dropped 2 bases and J dropped 8; count of bases not matched to a gene: 5. This CDR3 is 13 amino acids long.

This clonotype occurred many times. J is TRBJ2-7 and V is TRBV15, with D possibly TRBD2 on 5 matching bases. Looked up from germline, CDR1 is LNHNV and CDR2 is YYDKDF (reference sequence). Trimming cost V 0 bases and J 6 bases, with 15 bases left between them. The CDR3 is 15 residues long. The CDR3 is CATSREILARAEQYF. Written as DNA, the CDR3 is TGTGCCACCAGCAGAGAAATACTGGCGAGGGCCGAGCAGTACTTC.

This clonotype appeared many times. This sequence joins TRBV7-9 and TRBJ2-5, with 7 bases fitting TRBD2. The CDR3 sequence is 13 residues long. J lost 5 bases, V lost 3 bases, and 3 bases had no gene match. Germline-derived CDR1 and CDR2 are SEHNR and FQNEAQ (reference sequence). The CDR3 here is CASSLDGRETQYF. CDR3 bases: TGTGCCAGCAGCTTGGACGGGAGGGAGACCCAGTACTTC.

This clonotype has ten or more counts. The chain has TRBV20-1 and TRBJ1-6; TRBD1 is a possible D gene (6 bases). The CDR3 length is 14 residues. Germline V gene sequence: CDR1 DFQATT, CDR2 SNEGSKA (reference sequence). Trimming removed 3 bases from V and 7 bases from J, with 13 bases in between. The CDR3 is CSASVFRGNSPLHF. In nucleotides, the CDR3 is TGCAGTGCTAGCGTTTTCAGGGGCAATTCACCCCTCCACTTT.